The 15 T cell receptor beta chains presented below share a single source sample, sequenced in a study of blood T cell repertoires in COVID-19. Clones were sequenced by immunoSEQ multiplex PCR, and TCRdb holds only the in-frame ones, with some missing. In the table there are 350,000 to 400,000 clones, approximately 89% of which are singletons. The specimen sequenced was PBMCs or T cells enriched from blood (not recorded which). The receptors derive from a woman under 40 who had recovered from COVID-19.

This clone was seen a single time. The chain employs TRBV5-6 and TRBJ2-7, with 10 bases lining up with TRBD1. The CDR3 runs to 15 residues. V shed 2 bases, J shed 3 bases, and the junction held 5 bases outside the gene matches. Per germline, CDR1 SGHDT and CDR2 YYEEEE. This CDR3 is CASSLPGQGFYEQYF. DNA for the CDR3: TGTGCCAGCAGCTTACCGGGACAGGGGTTCTACGAGCAGTACTTC.

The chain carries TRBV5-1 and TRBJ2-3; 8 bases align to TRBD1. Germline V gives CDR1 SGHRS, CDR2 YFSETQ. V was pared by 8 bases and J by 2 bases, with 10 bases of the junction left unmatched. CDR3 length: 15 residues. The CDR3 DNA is TGCGCCAGTGGTCCCGGGACAGGATTCACAGATACGCAGTATTTT. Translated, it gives CASGPGTGFTDTQYF.

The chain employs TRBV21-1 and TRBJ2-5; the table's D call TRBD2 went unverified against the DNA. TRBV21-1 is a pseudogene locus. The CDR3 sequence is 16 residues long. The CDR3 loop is CASSKVERLAEETQYF. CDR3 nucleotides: TGTGCCAGCAGCAAAGTAGAGAGACTAGCGGAAGAGACCCAGTACTTC.

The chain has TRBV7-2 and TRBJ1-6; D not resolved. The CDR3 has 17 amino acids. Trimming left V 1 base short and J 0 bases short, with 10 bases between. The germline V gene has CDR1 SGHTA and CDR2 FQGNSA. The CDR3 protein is CASSLDPISSYNSPLHF. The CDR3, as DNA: TGTGCCAGCAGCTTAGACCCTATAAGCTCCTATAATTCACCCCTCCACTTT.

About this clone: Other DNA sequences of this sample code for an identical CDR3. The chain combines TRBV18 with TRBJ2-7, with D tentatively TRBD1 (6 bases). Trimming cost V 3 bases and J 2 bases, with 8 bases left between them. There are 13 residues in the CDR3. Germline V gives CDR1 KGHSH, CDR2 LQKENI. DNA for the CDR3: TGTGCCAGCTCACCCGACAGGACCTACGAGCAGTACTTC. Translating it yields CASSPDRTYEQYF.

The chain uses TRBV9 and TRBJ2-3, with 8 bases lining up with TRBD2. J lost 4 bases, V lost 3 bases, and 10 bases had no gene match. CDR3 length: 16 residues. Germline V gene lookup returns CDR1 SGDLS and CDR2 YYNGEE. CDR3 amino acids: CASSAGGTVAADTQYF. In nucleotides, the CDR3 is TGTGCCAGCAGCGCGGGGGGGACGGTAGCAGCAGATACGCAGTATTTT. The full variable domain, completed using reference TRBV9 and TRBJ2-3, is DSGVTQTPKHLITATGQRVTLRCSPRSGDLSVYWYQQSLDQGLQFLIQYYNGEERAKGNILERFSAQQFPDLHSELNLSSLELGDSALYFCASSAGGTVAADTQYFGPGTRLTVL.

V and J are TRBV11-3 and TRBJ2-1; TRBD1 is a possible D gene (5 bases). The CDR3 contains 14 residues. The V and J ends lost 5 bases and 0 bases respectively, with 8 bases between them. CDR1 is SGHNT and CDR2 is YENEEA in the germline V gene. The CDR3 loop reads CASSGASSYNEQFF. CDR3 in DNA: TGTGCCAGCAGCGGGGCGAGCTCCTACAATGAGCAGTTCTTC.

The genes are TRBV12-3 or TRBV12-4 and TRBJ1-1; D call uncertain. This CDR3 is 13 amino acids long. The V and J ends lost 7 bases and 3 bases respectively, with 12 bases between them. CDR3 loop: CASNPGPDTEAFF. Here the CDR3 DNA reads TGTGCCAGCAACCCCGGTCCGGACACTGAAGCTTTCTTT.

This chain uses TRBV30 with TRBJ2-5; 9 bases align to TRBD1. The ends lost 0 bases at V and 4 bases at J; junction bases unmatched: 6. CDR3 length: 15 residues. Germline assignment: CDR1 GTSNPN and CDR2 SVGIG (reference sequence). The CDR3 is CAWSVTGGSGETQYF. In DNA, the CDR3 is TGTGCCTGGAGTGTAACAGGGGGCTCGGGAGAGACCCAGTACTTC. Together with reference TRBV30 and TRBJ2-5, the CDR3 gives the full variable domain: SQTIHQWPATLVQPVGSPLSLECTVEGTSNPNLYWYRQAAGRGLQLLFYSVGIGQISSEVPQNLSASRPQDRQFILSSKKLLLSDSGFYLCAWSVTGGSGETQYFGPGTRLLVL.

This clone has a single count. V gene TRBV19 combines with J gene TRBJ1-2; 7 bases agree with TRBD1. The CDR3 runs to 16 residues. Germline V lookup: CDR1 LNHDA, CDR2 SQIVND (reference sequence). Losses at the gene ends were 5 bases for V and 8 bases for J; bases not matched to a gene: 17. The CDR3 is CASSSRQGRLFEGYTF. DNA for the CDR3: TGTGCCAGTAGTTCAAGACAGGGTCGACTCTTCGAAGGCTACACCTTC.

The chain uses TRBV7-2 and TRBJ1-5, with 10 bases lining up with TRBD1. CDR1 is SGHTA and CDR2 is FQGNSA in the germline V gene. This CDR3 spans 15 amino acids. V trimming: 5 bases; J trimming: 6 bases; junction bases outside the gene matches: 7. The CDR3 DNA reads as TGTGCCAGCAGCGTAGGGACAGGGGTTTTTCAGCCCCAGCATTTT. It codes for CASSVGTGVFQPQHF.

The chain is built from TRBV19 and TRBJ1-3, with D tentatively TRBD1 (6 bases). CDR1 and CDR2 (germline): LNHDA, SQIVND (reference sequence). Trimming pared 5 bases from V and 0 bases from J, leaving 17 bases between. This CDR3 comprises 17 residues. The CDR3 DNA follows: TGTGCCAGTAGTGTCCCGGGACACCTCAACTCTGGAAACACCATATATTTT. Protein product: CASSVPGHLNSGNTIYF.

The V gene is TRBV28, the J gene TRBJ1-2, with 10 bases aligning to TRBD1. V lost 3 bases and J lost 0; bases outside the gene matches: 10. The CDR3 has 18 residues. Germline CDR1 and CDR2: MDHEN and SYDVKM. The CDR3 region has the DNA TGTGCCAGCAGTTTTCTCTCTCCGGGACAGGGGTCTAACTATGGCTACACCTTC. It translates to CASSFLSPGQGSNYGYTF.

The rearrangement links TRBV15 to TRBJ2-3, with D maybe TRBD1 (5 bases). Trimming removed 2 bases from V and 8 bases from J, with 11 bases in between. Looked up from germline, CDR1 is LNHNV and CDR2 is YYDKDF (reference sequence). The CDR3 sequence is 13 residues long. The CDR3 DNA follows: TGTGCCACCAGCAGACAGGGTTCGGGTACGCAGTATTTT. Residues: CATSRQGSGTQYF.

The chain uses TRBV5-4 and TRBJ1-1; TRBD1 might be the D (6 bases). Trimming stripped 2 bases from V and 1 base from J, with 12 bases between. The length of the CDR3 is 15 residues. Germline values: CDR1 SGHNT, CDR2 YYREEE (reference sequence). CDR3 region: CASSFTRGANTEAFF. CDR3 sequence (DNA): TGTGCCAGCAGCTTCACCCGGGGGGCGAACACTGAAGCTTTCTTT.